This T cell receptor (beta chain) was retrieved from a study of response to subunit inactivated influenza vaccine. Broader study findings: After each seasonal influenza vaccination, few new T cells are recruited, the authors suggested.

Germline V gene data show CDR1 as DFQATT and CDR2 as SNEGSKA (reference sequence). The CDR3 contains 15 residues. The V segment lost 1 base and the J segment 3 bases; nucleotides outside the gene matches: 5. Concerning this clonotype itself: Its antigen is unknown.

TCRdb itself ran the RT-PCR reads through MiXCR, one entry per CDR3 protein. Here the sample spans about 700,000 distinct CDR3 sequences, 15% to 17% being singletons. The chain recombines TRBV20-1 with TRBJ2-7; 11 positions agree with TRBD2. The source was PBMCs from blood, collected 11 to 12 days after vaccination. The sequence was collected from a man aged 45-60 years who received an inactivated influenza vaccine. The DNA of the CDR3 is TGCAGTGCTAGAGGGACTAGCGGGCAATTCTACGAGCAGTACTTC. This sequence encodes CSARGTSGQFYEQYF.